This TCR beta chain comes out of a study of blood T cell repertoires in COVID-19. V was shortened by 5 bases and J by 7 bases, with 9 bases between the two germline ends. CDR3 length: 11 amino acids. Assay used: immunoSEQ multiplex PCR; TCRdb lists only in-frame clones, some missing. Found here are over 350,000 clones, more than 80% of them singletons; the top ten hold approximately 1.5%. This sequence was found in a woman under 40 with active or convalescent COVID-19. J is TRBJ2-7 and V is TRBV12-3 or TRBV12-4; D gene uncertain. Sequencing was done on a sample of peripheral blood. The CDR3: CASSALEEQYF. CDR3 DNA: TGTGCCAGCAGTGCCCTTGAGGAGCAGTACTTC.